Below, 6 T cell receptor beta chains from the same sample are listed, as sequenced in a study of OX40 agonist ivuxolimab in advanced cancers. The table came from immunoSEQ multiplex PCR; TCRdb's copy has only in-frame clones and leaves some out. Seen here are some 110,000 clones, around 90% observed once, and the top ten hold under 0.85%. The source material was CD4+ or CD8+ T cells sorted from blood, sampled in a trial of the OX40 agonist ivuxolimab. The receptors originated from an adult with an advanced solid tumor such as melanoma, head and neck, liver or kidney cancer.

The gene calls are TRBV6-5 and TRBJ1-4; TRBD1 is a possible D gene (5 bases). CDR1 is MNHEY, CDR2 SVGAGI, per germline. The CDR3 totals 15 residues. The ends were cut back, 10 bases at V and 4 bases at J, with 19 bases in the middle. The CDR3 reads CATQKTEPFNEKLFF. In DNA, the CDR3 is TGTGCCACCCAAAAGACAGAACCCTTTAATGAAAAACTGTTTTTT.

The gene calls are TRBV2 and TRBJ1-5; D is perhaps TRBD1 (5 bases). V was pared by 9 bases and J by 1 base, with 13 bases between. This CDR3 has 14 amino acids. Germline V gene sequence: CDR1 SNHLY, CDR2 FYNNEI. CDR3 region: CASQTARSNQPQHF. For the CDR3, the DNA is TGTGCCAGTCAGACAGCGAGAAGCAATCAGCCCCAGCATTTT.

The chain is built from TRBV5-6 and TRBJ1-5; a possible D gene is TRBD1 (6 bases). CDR1 SGHDT and CDR2 YYEEEE come from the germline V gene. With 2 bases removed from V and 3 bases from J, the gap between germline ends came to 12 bases. CDR3 length: 15 amino acids. The CDR3 region has the DNA TGTGCCAGCAGCTTTCGGTCAGGGGCCAATCAGCCCCAGCATTTT. Protein product: CASSFRSGANQPQHF.

This chain joins TRBV9 and TRBJ2-1, with TRBD2 identical over 7 bases. CDR1 and CDR2 (germline): SGDLS, YYNGEE. The CDR3 has 17 amino acids. V lost 1 base, J lost 3 bases, and 10 bases stayed unmatched. The CDR3 DNA reads as TGTGCCAGCAGCGTATCCCGTTGGCGGGAGAGCTACAATGAGCAGTTCTTC. Its translation is CASSVSRWRESYNEQFF.

The chain recombines TRBV19 with TRBJ1-1; a weak D match, TRBD1 (6 bases). This CDR3 has 15 residues. V shed 5 bases and J shed 4 bases, with 17 bases lying between them. Germline assignment: CDR1 LNHDA and CDR2 SQIVND (reference sequence). This CDR3 reads CASSASQQGGTEAFF. In nucleotides, the CDR3 is TGTGCCAGTAGTGCCTCACAACAGGGCGGCACTGAAGCTTTCTTT.

The chain couples TRBV5-1 to TRBJ2-3; D is unresolved. The length of the CDR3 is 16 residues. Germline assignment: CDR1 SGHRS and CDR2 YFSETQ. V lost 0 bases to trimming and J lost 4 bases, with 15 bases between them. In nucleotides, the CDR3 is TGCGCCAGCAGCTTGGCCGGGTTAGGCTTATCAGATACGCAGTATTTT. The encoded protein is CASSLAGLGLSDTQYF.